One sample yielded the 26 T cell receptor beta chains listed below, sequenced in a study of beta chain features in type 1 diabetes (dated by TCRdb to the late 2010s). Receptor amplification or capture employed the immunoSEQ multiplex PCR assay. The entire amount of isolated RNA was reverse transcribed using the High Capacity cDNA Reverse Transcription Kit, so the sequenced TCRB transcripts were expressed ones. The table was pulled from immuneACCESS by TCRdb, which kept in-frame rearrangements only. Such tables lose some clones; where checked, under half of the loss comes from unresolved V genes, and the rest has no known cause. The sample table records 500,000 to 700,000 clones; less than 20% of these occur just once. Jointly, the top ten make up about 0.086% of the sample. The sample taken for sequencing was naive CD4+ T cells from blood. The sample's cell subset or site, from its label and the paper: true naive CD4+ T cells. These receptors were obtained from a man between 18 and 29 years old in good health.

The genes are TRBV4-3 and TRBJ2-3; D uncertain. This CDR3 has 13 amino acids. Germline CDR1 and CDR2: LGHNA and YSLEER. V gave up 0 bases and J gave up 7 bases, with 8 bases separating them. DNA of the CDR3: TGCGCCAGCAGCCAAGATCGTGGGTATACGCAGTATTTT. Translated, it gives CASSQDRGYTQYF.

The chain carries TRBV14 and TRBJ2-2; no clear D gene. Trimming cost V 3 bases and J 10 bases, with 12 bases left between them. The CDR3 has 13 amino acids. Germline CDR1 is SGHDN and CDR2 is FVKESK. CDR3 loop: CASSQDPVTELFF. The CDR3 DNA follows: TGTGCCAGCAGCCAGGACCCCGTGACGGAGCTGTTTTTT.

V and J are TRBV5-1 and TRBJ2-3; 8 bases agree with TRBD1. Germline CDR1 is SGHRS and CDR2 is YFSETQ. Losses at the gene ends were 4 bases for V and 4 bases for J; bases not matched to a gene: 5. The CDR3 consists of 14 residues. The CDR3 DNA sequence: TGCGCCAGCAGCCGAGGACAGGGACCAGATACGCAGTATTTT. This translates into CASSRGQGPDTQYF. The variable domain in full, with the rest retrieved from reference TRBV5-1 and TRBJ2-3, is KAGVTQTPRYLIKTRGQQVTLSCSPISGHRSVSWYQQTPGQGLQFLFEYFSETQRNKGNFPGRFSGRQFSNSRSEMNVSTLELGDSALYLCASSRGQGPDTQYFGPGTRLTVL.

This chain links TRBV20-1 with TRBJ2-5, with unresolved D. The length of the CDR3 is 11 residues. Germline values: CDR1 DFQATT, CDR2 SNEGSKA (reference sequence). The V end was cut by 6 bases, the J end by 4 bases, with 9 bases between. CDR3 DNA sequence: TGCAGTGCGAAGCGAGGAGAGACCCAGTACTTC. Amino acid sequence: CSAKRGETQYF.

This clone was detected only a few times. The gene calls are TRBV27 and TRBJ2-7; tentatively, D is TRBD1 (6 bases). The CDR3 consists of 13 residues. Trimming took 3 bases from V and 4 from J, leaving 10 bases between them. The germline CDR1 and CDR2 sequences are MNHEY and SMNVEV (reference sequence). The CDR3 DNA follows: TGTGCCAGCAGTTTGACAGGTGTATACGAGCAGTACTTC. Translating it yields CASSLTGVYEQYF.

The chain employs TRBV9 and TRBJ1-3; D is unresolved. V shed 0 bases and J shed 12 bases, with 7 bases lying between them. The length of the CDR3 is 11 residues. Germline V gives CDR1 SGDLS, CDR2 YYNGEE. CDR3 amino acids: CASSVGPFIYF. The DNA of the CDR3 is TGTGCCAGCAGCGTAGGGCCCTTCATATATTTT.

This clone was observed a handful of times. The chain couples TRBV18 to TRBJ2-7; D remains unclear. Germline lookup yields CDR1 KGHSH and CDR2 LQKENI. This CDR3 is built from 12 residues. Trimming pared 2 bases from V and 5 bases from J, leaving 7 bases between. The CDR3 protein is CASSPGVHEQYF. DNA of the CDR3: TGTGCCAGCTCACCAGGGGTCCACGAGCAGTACTTC.

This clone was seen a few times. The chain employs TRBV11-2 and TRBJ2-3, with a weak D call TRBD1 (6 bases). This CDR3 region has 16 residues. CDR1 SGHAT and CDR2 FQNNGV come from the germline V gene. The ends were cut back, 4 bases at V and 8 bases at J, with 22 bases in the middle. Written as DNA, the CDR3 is TGTGCCAGCAGCTCCTCCAGGGGCAATAACAGAGCTACGCAGTATTTT. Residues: CASSSSRGNNRATQYF.

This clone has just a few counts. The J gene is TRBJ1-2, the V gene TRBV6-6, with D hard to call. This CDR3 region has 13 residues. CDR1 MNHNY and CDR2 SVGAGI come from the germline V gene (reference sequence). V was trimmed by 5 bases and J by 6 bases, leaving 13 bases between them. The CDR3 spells CASSRVSIDGYTF. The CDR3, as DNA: TGTGCCAGCAGTAGGGTTTCTATAGATGGCTACACCTTC.

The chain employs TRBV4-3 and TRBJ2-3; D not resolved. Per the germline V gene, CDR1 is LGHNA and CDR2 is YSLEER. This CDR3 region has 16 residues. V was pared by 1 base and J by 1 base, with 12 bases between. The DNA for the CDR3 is TGCGCCAGCAGCCAAGGGGTCCGGGTACGCACAGATACGCAGTATTTT. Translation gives CASSQGVRVRTDTQYF.

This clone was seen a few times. The CDR3 here is CAGLPSSYEQYF. In nucleotides, the CDR3 is TGTGCCGGACTGCCTAGCTCCTACGAGCAGTACTTC. The chain combines TRBV19 with TRBJ2-7; weak D call: TRBD2 (5 bases). This CDR3 is 12 amino acids long. The V gene's germline CDR1 is LNHDA and CDR2 SQIVND (reference sequence). Trimming took off 11 bases at V and 0 bases at J, with 11 bases between the two ends.

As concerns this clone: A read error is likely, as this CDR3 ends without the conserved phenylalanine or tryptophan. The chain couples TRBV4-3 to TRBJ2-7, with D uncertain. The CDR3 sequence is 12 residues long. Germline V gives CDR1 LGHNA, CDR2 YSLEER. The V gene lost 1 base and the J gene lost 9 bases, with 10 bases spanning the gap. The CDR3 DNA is TGCGCCAGCAGCCAAGGTTCCTCTGGGCAGTACTCC. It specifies CASSQGSSGQYS.

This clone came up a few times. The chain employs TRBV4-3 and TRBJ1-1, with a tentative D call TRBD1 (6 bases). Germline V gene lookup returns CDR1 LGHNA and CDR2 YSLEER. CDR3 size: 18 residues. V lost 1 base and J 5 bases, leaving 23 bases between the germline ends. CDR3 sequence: CASSQGVAGAAYGTEAFF. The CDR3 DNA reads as TGCGCCAGCAGCCAAGGGGTGGCAGGGGCCGCCTATGGGACTGAAGCTTTCTTT.

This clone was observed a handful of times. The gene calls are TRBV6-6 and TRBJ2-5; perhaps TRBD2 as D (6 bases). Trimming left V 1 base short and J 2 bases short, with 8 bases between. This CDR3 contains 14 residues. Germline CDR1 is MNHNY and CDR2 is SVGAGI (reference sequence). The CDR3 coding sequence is TGTGCCAGCAGTTACTTGGGGGGTCAAGAGACCCAGTACTTC. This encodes CASSYLGGQETQYF.

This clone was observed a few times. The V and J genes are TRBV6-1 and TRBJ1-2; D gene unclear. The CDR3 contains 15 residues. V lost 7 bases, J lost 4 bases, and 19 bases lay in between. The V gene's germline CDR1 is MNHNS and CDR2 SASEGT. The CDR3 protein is CASNDGPKSPYGYTF. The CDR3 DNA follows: TGTGCCAGCAACGACGGCCCGAAATCTCCCTATGGCTACACCTTC.

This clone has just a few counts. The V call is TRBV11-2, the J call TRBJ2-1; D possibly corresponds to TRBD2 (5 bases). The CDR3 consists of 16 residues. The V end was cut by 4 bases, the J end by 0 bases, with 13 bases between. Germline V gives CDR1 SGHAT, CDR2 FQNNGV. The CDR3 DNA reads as TGTGCCAGCAGCTCCCTGACTGGGAGCTCCTACAATGAGCAGTTCTTC. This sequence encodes CASSSLTGSSYNEQFF.

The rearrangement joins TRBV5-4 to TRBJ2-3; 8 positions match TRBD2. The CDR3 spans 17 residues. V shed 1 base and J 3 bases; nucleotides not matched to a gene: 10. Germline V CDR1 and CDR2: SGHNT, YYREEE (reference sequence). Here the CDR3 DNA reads TGTGCCAGCAGCTTGCGCCCAGCGGGGGAGGGAACAGATACGCAGTATTTT. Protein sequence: CASSLRPAGEGTDTQYF.

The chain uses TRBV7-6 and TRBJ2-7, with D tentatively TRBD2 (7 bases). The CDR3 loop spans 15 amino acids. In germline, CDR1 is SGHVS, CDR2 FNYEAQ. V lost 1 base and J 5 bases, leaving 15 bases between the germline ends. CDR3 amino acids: CASSLEGSGGHEQYF. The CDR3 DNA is TGTGCCAGCAGCTTAGAGGGGTCGGGGGGCCACGAGCAGTACTTC.

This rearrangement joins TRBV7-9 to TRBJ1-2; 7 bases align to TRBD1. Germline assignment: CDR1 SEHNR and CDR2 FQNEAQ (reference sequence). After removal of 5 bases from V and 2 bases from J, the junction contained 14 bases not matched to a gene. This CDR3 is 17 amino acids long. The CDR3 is CASSPSPGRGTNYGYTF. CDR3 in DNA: TGTGCCAGCAGCCCATCCCCCGGCAGGGGGACGAACTATGGCTACACCTTC.

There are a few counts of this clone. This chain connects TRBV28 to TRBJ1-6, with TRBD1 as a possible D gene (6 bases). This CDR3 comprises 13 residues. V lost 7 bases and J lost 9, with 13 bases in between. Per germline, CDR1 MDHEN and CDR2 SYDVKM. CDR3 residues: CASNPTGTSPLHF. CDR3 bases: TGTGCCAGCAACCCGACAGGAACTTCACCCCTCCACTTT.

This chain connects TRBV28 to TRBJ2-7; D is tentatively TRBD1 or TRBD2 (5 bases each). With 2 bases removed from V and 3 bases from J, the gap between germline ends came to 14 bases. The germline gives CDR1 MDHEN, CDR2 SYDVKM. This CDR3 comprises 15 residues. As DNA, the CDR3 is TGTGCCAGCAGTTTAGAGGGGAAGGGTTACTACGAGCAGTACTTC. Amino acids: CASSLEGKGYYEQYF.

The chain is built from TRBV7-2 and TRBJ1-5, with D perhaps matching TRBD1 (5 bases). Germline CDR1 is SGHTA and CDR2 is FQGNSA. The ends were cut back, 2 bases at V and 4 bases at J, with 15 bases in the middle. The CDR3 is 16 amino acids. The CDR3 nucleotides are TGTGCCAGCAGCTTATACACGGGGGGAACTAATCAGCCCCAGCATTTT. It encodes CASSLYTGGTNQPQHF.

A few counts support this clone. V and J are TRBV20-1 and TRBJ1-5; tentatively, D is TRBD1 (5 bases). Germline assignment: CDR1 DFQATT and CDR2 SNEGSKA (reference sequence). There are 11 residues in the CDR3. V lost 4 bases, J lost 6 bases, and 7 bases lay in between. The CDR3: CSAKGIQPQHF. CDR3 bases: TGCAGTGCTAAGGGGATTCAGCCCCAGCATTTT.

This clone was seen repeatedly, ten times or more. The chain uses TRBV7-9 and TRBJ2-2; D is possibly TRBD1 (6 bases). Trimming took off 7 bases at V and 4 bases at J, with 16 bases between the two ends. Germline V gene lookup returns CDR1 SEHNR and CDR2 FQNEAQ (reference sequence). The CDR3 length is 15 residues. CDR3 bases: TGTGCCAGCAACGTATACAGGGTCGGCACCGGGGAGCTGTTTTTT. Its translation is CASNVYRVGTGELFF.

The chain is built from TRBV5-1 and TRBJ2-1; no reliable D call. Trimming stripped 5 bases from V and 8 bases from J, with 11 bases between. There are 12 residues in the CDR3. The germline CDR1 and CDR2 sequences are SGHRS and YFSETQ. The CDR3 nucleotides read TGCGCCAGCAGTACCGAACCGTATGAGCAGTTCTTC. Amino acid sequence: CASSTEPYEQFF.

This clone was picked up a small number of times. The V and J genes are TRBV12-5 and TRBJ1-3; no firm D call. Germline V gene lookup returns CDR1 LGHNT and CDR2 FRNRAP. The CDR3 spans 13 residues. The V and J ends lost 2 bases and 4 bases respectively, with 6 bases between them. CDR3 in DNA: TGTGCTAGTGGTTTGTCCGGGGGAAACACCATATATTTT. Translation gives CASGLSGGNTIYF.